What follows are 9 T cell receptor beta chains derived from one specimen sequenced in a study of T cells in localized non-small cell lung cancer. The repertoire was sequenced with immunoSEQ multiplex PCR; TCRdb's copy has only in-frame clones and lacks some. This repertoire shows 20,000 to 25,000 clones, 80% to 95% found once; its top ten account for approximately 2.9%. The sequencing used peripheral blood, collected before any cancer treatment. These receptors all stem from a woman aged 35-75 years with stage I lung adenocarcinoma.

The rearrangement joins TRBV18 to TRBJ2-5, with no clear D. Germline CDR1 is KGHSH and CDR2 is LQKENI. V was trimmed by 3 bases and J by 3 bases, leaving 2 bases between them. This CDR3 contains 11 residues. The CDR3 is CASSPKETQYF. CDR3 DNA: TGTGCCAGCTCACCGAAAGAGACCCAGTACTTC.

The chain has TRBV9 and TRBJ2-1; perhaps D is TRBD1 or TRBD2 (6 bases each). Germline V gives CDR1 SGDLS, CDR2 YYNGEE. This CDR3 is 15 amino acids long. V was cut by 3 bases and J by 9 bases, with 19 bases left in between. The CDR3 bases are TGTGCCAGCAGCGGGGCGGCTTGGGGGCGGGGTGAGCAGTTCTTC. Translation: CASSGAAWGRGEQFF.

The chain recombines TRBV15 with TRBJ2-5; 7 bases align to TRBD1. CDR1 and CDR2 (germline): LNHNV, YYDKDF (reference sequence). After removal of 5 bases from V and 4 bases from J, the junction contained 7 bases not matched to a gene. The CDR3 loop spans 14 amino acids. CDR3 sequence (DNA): TGTGCCACCAGCGAATACAGGGGCGGAGAGACCCAGTACTTC. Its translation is CATSEYRGGETQYF.

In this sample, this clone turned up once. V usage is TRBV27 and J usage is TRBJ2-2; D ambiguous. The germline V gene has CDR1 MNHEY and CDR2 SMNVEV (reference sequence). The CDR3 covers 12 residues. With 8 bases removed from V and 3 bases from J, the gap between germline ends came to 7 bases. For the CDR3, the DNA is TGTGCCAGCGGCTCTTACACCGGGGAGCTGTTTTTT. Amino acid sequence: CASGSYTGELFF.

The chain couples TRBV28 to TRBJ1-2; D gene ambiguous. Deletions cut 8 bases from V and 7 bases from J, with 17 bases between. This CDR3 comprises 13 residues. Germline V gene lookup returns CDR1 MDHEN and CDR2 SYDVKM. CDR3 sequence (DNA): TGTGCCAGCCAAAGAGGGTGGAAGTCTGGCTACACCTTC. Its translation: CASQRGWKSGYTF.

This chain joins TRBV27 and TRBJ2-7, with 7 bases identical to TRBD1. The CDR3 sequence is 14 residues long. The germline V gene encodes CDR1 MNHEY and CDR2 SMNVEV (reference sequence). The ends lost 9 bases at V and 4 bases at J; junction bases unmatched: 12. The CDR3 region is CASQTTGASYEQYF. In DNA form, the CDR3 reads TGTGCCAGTCAGACCACAGGGGCGTCTTACGAGCAGTACTTC.

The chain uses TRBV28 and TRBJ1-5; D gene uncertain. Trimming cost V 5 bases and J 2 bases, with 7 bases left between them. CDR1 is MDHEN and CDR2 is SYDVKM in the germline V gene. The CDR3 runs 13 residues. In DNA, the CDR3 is TGTGCCAGCAGTGCGGACGGCAATCAGCCCCAGCATTTT. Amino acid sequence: CASSADGNQPQHF. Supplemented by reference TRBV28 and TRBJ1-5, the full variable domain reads DVKVTQSSRYLVKRTGEKVFLECVQDMDHENMFWYRQDPGLGLRLIYFSYDVKMKEKGDIPEGYSVSREKKERFSLILESASTNQTSMYLCASSADGNQPQHFGDGTRLSIL.

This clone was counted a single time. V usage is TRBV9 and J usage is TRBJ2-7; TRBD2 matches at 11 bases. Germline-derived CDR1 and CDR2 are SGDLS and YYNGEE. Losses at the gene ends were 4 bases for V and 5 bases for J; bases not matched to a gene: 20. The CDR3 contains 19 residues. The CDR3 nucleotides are TGTGCCAGCAGCAAGAACCTTAACGTGCTAGCGGGAGGTAAAGACGAGCAGTACTTC. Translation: CASSKNLNVLAGGKDEQYF.

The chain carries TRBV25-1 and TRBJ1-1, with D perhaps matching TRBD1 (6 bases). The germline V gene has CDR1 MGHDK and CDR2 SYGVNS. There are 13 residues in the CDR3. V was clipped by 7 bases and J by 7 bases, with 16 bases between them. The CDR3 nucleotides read TGTGCCAGCAATGAGCAGGGGCCCGGTGAAGCTTTCTTT. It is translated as CASNEQGPGEAFF. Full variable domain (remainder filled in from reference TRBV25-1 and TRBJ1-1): EADIYQTPRYLVIGTGKKITLECSQTMGHDKMYWYQQDPGMELHLIHYSYGVNSTEKGDLSSESTVSRIRTEHFPLTLESARPSHTSQYLCASNEQGPGEAFFGQGTRLTVV.